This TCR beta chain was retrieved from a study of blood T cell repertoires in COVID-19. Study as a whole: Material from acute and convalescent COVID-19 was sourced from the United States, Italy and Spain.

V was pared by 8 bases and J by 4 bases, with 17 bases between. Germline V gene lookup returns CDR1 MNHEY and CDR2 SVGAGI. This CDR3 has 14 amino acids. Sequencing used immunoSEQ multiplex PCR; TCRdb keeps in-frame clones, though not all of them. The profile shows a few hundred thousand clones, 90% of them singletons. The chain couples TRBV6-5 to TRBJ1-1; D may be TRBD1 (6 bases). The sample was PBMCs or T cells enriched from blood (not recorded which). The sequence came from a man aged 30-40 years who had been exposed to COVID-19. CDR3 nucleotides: TGTGCCAGCTTTCGGGGGGGCGCGAGCACTGAAGCTTTCTTT. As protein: CASFRGGASTEAFF.